Described below is a single TCR beta chain sequence and its context. Ten or more counts support this clonotype. Its recognized antigen is unknown. Per-base quality was not reported, and no clone a single base away is much larger than it. Only healthy Caucasian donors were included. Three pairs of female monozygotic twins, all aged 18 to 29 years, were included in the twin cohort. Miltenyi CD45RO+ enrichment and human naive T-cell isolation kits were used to isolate memory (CD45RO+) and naive T cells from PBMC. The CDR3 goes from the cysteine to the phenylalanine over 17 residues. Only CDR3 DNA is held: 51 bases, read in frame from base 1. The germline ends are 17 bases apart after V is trimmed by 3 bases and J by 3 bases. CDR1 and CDR2, looked up from the germline V gene, are KGHSH and LQKENI. Libraries were prepared through 5' RACE. The listed sequencing device is Illumina HiSeq 2000. Template switching added a universal primer binding site, and the final cDNA carried a unique molecular identifier that allowed TCR cDNA molecules to be counted accurately. First-strand cDNA for TCR alpha and beta chains was synthesized from specific primers in the conserved constant-segment region. To control for contamination, each cDNA library was double barcoded with a SMART-Mk sample barcode plus Illumina barcodes. TruSeq adapter sequences, together with Illumina sample barcodes, were added in two successive PCR steps. The Illumina HiSeq platform was used with custom primers to sequence TCR alpha and beta cDNA libraries. The paper's processing steps were these. MiGEC was used to process raw reads and extract unique molecular identifiers, and MiXCR was used to find CDR3 positions. Recombination models were inferred per individual with the repgenHMM and IGoR tools using an EM algorithm. Shared clonotypes were analyzed with the tcR package in R, and sharing was normalized by the product of cloneset sizes. Out-of-frame nonproductive sequences were analyzed to study raw recombination free of thymic and clonal selection effects. TCRdb took the public reads, trimmed them with fastp at Q25, ran MiXCR for clone calling and kept in-frame beta chains. Each CDR3 protein gets just one entry, which takes the most common genes and DNA from the rows behind it. The V and J calls here are based on TCRdb, not the publication. The sample table holds around 300,000 distinct CDR3 sequences, of which less than 9% were seen once. The top ten hold 2% to 2.5% of the sample.

The sample is drawn from a study of identical twins (TCRdb year 2016). A note on the overall study: To test whether fetal clonotypes persist, the study used deep sequencing on TCR alpha and beta repertoires from monozygotic twins, unrelated adults of various ages, and cord blood. Replicate twin experiments were performed at different times using different library preparation protocols to rule out contamination. Results and caveats for the whole study, not just this receptor: Fewer insertions were carried by abundant cord blood beta clonotypes; a weaker similar trend was observed in young adult naive repertoires, while no such trend was observed in memory repertoires. Compared with coincidental sharing between unrelated individuals, an excess of low generation-probability sequences was observed among out-of-frame TCR alpha sequences shared between twins. Out-of-frame TCR alpha sharing in monozygotic twins was systematically underestimated by recombination models, whereas sharing between unrelated individuals was in agreement with the recombination models. Conclusions relied on cross-sectional statistical analysis, since the same donors could not be followed over many years. Zero-insertion analyses could be partly confounded by invariant T cells such as MAIT and iNKT, though diverse VJ usage argued against such confounding for most clonotypes. Excess twin sharing in beta out-of-frame sequences was weaker because fewer shared sequences lowered the signal-to-noise ratio.

These data were also filed under a second study, of yellow fever vaccine responses in identical twins. Per that second paper: According to the authors, the vaccine-induced T cell response in identical twins seemed to be partly convergent and partly specific to each individual. The study precisely tracked vaccine-responding T cell clones in identical twins.

The receptor was isolated from a woman under 30 in good health. The sample taken for sequencing was memory (CD45RO+) T cells sorted from blood. The meaning of the sample's cell subset or site label: CD45RO+ enriched T cells. The chain was built from TRBV18 and TRBJ2-2; the D segment is perhaps TRBD1 or TRBD2, each sharing 5 matched bases. CDR3 reads: CASSPGRQGAHTGELFF. The nucleotide sequence reads as follows: TGTGCCAGCTCACCGGGCAGGCAGGGAGCGCACACCGGGGAGCTGTTTTTT.